The clone carrying this T cell receptor beta chain was seen repeatedly, ten times or more. Its specificity is unknown. The CDR3 goes on 3 residues after the read ends, and that part is filled in from the germline J gene. Sequencing used immunoSEQ multiplex PCR; TCRdb keeps in-frame clones, though not all of them. The table lists about 52,000 clones, with no singletons. There are 15 residues in the CDR3. Germline V gene lookup returns CDR1 SGHAT and CDR2 FQNNGV. V was pared by 1 base and J by 5 bases, with 11 bases between. The record originates from a study of T cell clonality in common variable immunodeficiency. Overall study results and limits: CVID patient heterogeneity limited repertoire-clinical complication correlations. What drives increased CVID clonality needs T cell subpopulation sequencing.

The chain uses TRBV11-2 and TRBJ2-2, with D possibly matching TRBD2 (6 bases). The TCR comes from a person aged 18-70 years in good health. The specimen was peripheral blood mononuclear cells. The CDR3 loop is CASSLVVSGTGELFF. Incomplete CDR3 DNA: TGTGCCAGCAGCTTAGTAGTCAGCGGGACCGGGGAG.